The 13 T cell receptor beta chains below come from one sample, sequenced in a study of T-cell memory formation after mild COVID-19. TCRdb redid the calling of the 5' RACE reads with MiXCR, one entry per CDR3 protein. The data show approximately 490,000 distinct CDR3 sequences, roughly 22% seen once. The sequenced material came from PBMCs or a T cell subset sorted from them (not recorded which). These receptors all come from an adult woman who had mild COVID-19 (a few samples of this study predate the infection). Cell type and time point are not known.

V and J are TRBV30 and TRBJ2-7; 8 nucleotides match TRBD1. The CDR3 contains 14 residues. With 8 bases clipped from V and 5 bases from J, the junction kept 14 bases outside the gene matches. Germline V CDR1 and CDR2: GTSNPN, SVGIG (reference sequence). The chain's CDR3 is CASGQGWGPDEQYF. The DNA for the CDR3 is TGTGCCAGCGGACAGGGATGGGGACCCGACGAGCAGTACTTC. The variable domain in full, with the rest retrieved from reference TRBV30 and TRBJ2-7, is SQTIHQWPATLVQPVGSPLSLECTVEGTSNPNLYWYRQAAGRGLQLLFYSVGIGQISSEVPQNLSASRPQDRQFILSSKKLLLSDSGFYLCASGQGWGPDEQYFGPGTRLTVT.

Only one count was recorded for this clonotype. J is TRBJ2-7 and V is TRBV6-5; the match to TRBD2 covers 12 bases. In germline, CDR1 is MNHEY, CDR2 SVGAGI. Germline trimming cut 8 bases from V and 5 bases from J; bases unmatched to any gene: 10. The CDR3 contains 15 residues. Here the CDR3 reads CASGFRWTSGDEQYF. Written as DNA, the CDR3 is TGTGCCAGCGGTTTTAGATGGACTAGCGGGGACGAGCAGTACTTC.

In its sample, this clonotype was seen many times. The chain carries TRBV10-3 and TRBJ2-1, with D possibly matching TRBD2 (5 bases). Trimming pared 2 bases from V and 3 bases from J, leaving 14 bases between. The CDR3 covers 16 residues. CDR1 and CDR2 (germline): ENHRY, SYGVKD. This CDR3 reads CAISEVIGEIYNEQFF. The CDR3 DNA reads TGTGCCATCAGTGAGGTTATCGGGGAGATCTACAATGAGCAGTTCTTC.

The sample holds a few counts of this clonotype. The DNA of the CDR3 is TGTGCCAGCAGCTTAAGCGGGGGGTCCTCCTACAATGAGCAGTTCTTC. This codes for CASSLSGGSSYNEQFF. The rearrangement links TRBV7-6 to TRBJ2-1; 9 bases fit TRBD2. Trimming took 2 bases from V and 0 from J; bases not matched to a gene: 2. The CDR3 sequence is 16 residues long. Germline V lookup: CDR1 SGHVS, CDR2 FNYEAQ.

This clonotype has only a few counts. The CDR3 bases are TGTGCCAGCAGAAACGGCGTGGATACGCAGTATTTT. This sequence encodes CASRNGVDTQYF. The chain links TRBV12-3 or TRBV12-4 to TRBJ2-3; no reliable D call. V was cut by 6 bases and J by 6 bases, with 10 bases left in between. CDR3 length: 12 amino acids.

The chain couples TRBV12-3 or TRBV12-4 to TRBJ2-7, with 8 bases fitting TRBD2. Trimming cost V 6 bases and J 0 bases; bases outside gene matches: 4. The CDR3 length is 14 residues. CDR3 amino acids: CASRGLEDSYEQYF. The CDR3 nucleotides are TGTGCCAGCAGGGGACTAGAAGACTCCTACGAGCAGTACTTC.

V and J are TRBV18 and TRBJ1-5; the D is unclear. This CDR3 spans 16 amino acids. The V end was cut by 0 bases, the J end by 6 bases, with 15 bases between. Germline V gene lookup returns CDR1 KGHSH and CDR2 LQKENI. Written as DNA, the CDR3 is TGTGCCAGCTCACCACCGGGCCCGAGACTGAGTCAGCCCCAGCATTTT. Its translation is CASSPPGPRLSQPQHF.

The V gene is TRBV7-9, the J gene TRBJ2-2; tentatively, D is TRBD1 or TRBD2 (6 bases each). Germline V gives CDR1 SEHNR, CDR2 FQNEAQ (reference sequence). The germline V and J ends were trimmed by 11 bases and 1 base, with 17 bases remaining between them. CDR3 size: 15 residues. The CDR3 loop reads CAGGPGQLNTGELFF. For the CDR3, the DNA is TGTGCCGGGGGGCCGGGACAACTGAACACCGGGGAGCTGTTTTTT. The full variable domain, rest sourced from reference TRBV7-9 and TRBJ2-2, is DTGVSQNPRHKITKRGQNVTFRCDPISEHNRLYWYRQTLGQGPEFLTYFQNEAQLEKSRLLSDRFSAERPKGSFSTLEIQRTEQGDSAMYLCAGGPGQLNTGELFFGEGSRLTVL.

This clonotype was counted only a few times. The rearrangement joins TRBV7-6 to TRBJ2-7, with TRBD1 matching 9 bases. V dropped 5 bases and J dropped 5; count of bases not matched to a gene: 7. CDR3 length: 14 amino acids. Germline CDR1 reads SGHVS; CDR2 reads FNYEAQ. CDR3 bases: TGTGCCAGCAGCGCCAACACAGGGGGCGACGAGCAGTACTTC. It yields the protein CASSANTGGDEQYF.

This chain joins TRBV11-2 and TRBJ2-1, with a tentative D call TRBD1 (6 bases). Trimming took off 5 bases at V and 15 bases at J, with 14 bases between the two ends. The CDR3 is 11 residues long. CDR1 is SGHAT and CDR2 is FQNNGV in the germline V gene. DNA for the CDR3: TGTGCCAGCAGCCCAGGGGCGGTGGGGTTCTTC. Translated, it gives CASSPGAVGFF. Full variable domain (remainder filled in from reference TRBV11-2 and TRBJ2-1): EAGVAQSPRYKIIEKRQSVAFWCNPISGHATLYWYQQILGQGPKLLIQFQNNGVVDDSQLPKDRFSAERLKGVDSTLKIQPAKLEDSAVYLCASSPGAVGFFGPGTRLTVL.

The gene calls are TRBV21-1 and TRBJ1-1; the table's TRBD1 call for D was not verified on the DNA. TRBV21-1 is a documented pseudogene. The CDR3 runs to 17 residues. The CDR3, as DNA: TGTGCCAGCAGCAAAGTTTCGGGACAGGGGGCATGCACTGAAGCTTTCTTT. It is translated as CASSKVSGQGACTEAFF.

This chain connects TRBV6-5 to TRBJ1-2, with no clear D. Per germline, CDR1 MNHEY and CDR2 SVGAGI. The V end was cut by 2 bases, the J end by 2 bases, with 9 bases between. The CDR3 totals 14 residues. The CDR3 is CASSYRDMNYGYTF. CDR3 sequence (DNA): TGTGCCAGCAGTTACAGGGATATGAACTATGGCTACACCTTC.

The table lists this clonotype with a few counts. The chain has TRBV7-2 and TRBJ1-1, with 8 bases fitting TRBD1. Germline CDR1 is SGHTA and CDR2 is FQGNSA. V trimming: 5 bases; J trimming: 5 bases; junction bases outside the gene matches: 10. This CDR3 comprises 15 residues. The CDR3 protein is CASSRRGQVNTEAFF. DNA of the CDR3: TGTGCCAGCAGCCGTAGGGGACAGGTTAATACTGAAGCTTTCTTT.